This T cell receptor beta chain was sequenced in a study of lymphopenia after photon versus proton radiotherapy. The repertoire was sequenced with immunoSEQ multiplex PCR; TCRdb's copy has only in-frame clones and lacks some. The table has some 64,000 clones, roughly nine tenths seen once. This clonotype originated in an elderly man with esophageal cancer. The source was peripheral blood, collected from a patient treated with proton-based radiotherapy.

DNA of the CDR3: TGTGCCAGCAGTGATAATCGAGGGGGCAAGCAGTACTTC. Protein product: CASSDNRGGKQYF. The chain employs TRBV6-1 and TRBJ2-7; 7 bases line up with TRBD1. V lost 3 bases, J lost 8 bases, and 7 bases stayed unmatched. This CDR3 spans 13 amino acids. In germline, CDR1 is MNHNS, CDR2 SASEGT.